These 24 T cell receptor beta chains came from one sample sequenced in a study of shared clonotypes between healthy human individuals. Naive CD8 cells lacked CD45RO and underwent positive selection for CCR7, leaving out terminally differentiated effector memory CD45RA+ cells. Repertoires were generated with immunoSEQ multiplex PCR, while TCRdb's copy carries only in-frame clones and drops some. The profile shows some 2 million clones, about 94% of them singletons. The sequenced material came from naive CD8+ T cells sorted from blood. These receptors were collected from a young man in good health.

The chain has TRBV6-5 and TRBJ1-3; D is ambiguous. The V gene's germline CDR1 is MNHEY and CDR2 SVGAGI. Trimming cost V 2 bases and J 3 bases, with 8 bases left between them. The CDR3 has 14 residues. The CDR3 DNA sequence: TGTGCCAGCAGTTACGAGGAAAATGGAAACACCATATATTTT. It codes for CASSYEENGNTIYF.

V and J are TRBV28 and TRBJ2-3; no firm D call. Germline CDR1 is MDHEN and CDR2 is SYDVKM. V was shortened by 5 bases and J by 2 bases, with 8 bases between the two germline ends. This CDR3 has 13 residues. CDR3 residues: CASSITPTDTQYF. CDR3 DNA sequence: TGTGCCAGCAGTATTACTCCCACAGATACGCAGTATTTT.

The chain has TRBV11-3 and TRBJ2-5, with D possibly called TRBD1 or TRBD2 (5 bases each). Germline CDR1 is SGHNT and CDR2 is YENEEA. Trimming cost V 4 bases and J 3 bases, with 21 bases left between them. The CDR3 totals 17 residues. As DNA, the CDR3 is TGTGCCAGCAGCTCAAAGGCCACGGGGACGGTAAAAGAGACCCAGTACTTC. Amino acids: CASSSKATGTVKETQYF. The entire variable domain, with the rest obtained from reference TRBV11-3 and TRBJ2-5, is as follows: EAGVVQSPRYKIIEKKQPVAFWCNPISGHNTLYWYLQNLGQGPELLIRYENEEAVDDSQLPKDRFSAERLKGVDSTLKIQPAELGDSAVYLCASSSKATGTVKETQYFGPGTRLLVL.

The V call is TRBV21-1, the J call TRBJ1-5; whether TRBD1, the table's D call, matches the DNA was not checked. TRBV21-1 is marked as a pseudogene. The CDR3 has 20 amino acids. The CDR3 DNA reads as TGTGCCAGCAGCCCCAACCCGACAGGTAGGCCTTTAAGGGGCAATCAGCCCCAGCATTTT. This gives the protein CASSPNPTGRPLRGNQPQHF.

This sequence joins TRBV13 and TRBJ2-1; 9 nucleotides line up with TRBD1. Per germline, CDR1 PRHDT and CDR2 FYEKMQ (reference sequence). The CDR3 has 15 amino acids. The V and J ends lost 1 base and 7 bases, in that order; junction bases with no gene match: 5. The CDR3 nucleotides read TGTGCCAGCAGCTTAGACAGGGGGCTGGGGAATGAGCAGTTCTTC. Translating it yields CASSLDRGLGNEQFF.

V is TRBV18 and J is TRBJ2-7; D not certain. The germline CDR1 and CDR2 sequences are KGHSH and LQKENI. The length of the CDR3 is 13 residues. V was cut by 6 bases and J by 3 bases, with 12 bases left in between. The CDR3 spells CASSNSVSYEQYF. CDR3 sequence (DNA): TGTGCCAGCTCGAACTCGGTCAGCTACGAGCAGTACTTC.

For this clone: Other nucleotide sequences from this sample produce the same CDR3. This chain connects TRBV9 to TRBJ1-5; D ambiguous. V lost 0 bases, J lost 1 base, and 2 bases lay in between. Germline CDR1 is SGDLS and CDR2 is YYNGEE. This CDR3 comprises 13 residues. CDR3 coding DNA: TGTGCCAGCAGCGTAGGCAGCAATCAGCCCCAGCATTTT. Translated, it gives CASSVGSNQPQHF.

The rearrangement uses TRBV13 and TRBJ2-7; 8 nucleotides align to TRBD2. The CDR3 sequence is 16 residues long. The V gene end was trimmed by 5 bases and the J gene end by 3 bases; junction bases not matched to a gene: 12. Per the germline V gene, CDR1 is PRHDT and CDR2 is FYEKMQ (reference sequence). This chain's CDR3 is CASSAPTSDRYYEQYF. CDR3 nucleotides: TGTGCCAGCAGCGCCCCGACTAGCGACCGCTACTACGAGCAGTACTTC. Using reference TRBV13 and TRBJ2-7 for the parts outside the CDR3, the full variable domain is AAGVIQSPRHLIKEKRETATLKCYPIPRHDTVYWYQQGPGQDPQFLISFYEKMQSDKGSIPDRFSAQQFSDYHSELNMSSLELGDSALYFCASSAPTSDRYYEQYFGPGTRLTVT.

This clone was recorded once. V gene TRBV28 combines with J gene TRBJ1-5; unclear D gene. V lost 6 bases, J lost 0 bases, and 9 bases lay in between. CDR3 length equals 14 residues. In germline, CDR1 is MDHEN, CDR2 SYDVKM. The chain's CDR3 is CASSPTYSNQPQHF. The CDR3 DNA follows: TGTGCCAGCAGCCCGACCTATAGCAATCAGCCCCAGCATTTT.

The gene calls are TRBV6-1 and TRBJ1-1; the D is unclear. Per germline, CDR1 MNHNS and CDR2 SASEGT. The V end was cut by 3 bases, the J end by 7 bases, with 3 bases between. CDR3 length: 10 residues. The CDR3 loop is CASSDYEAFF. The CDR3 DNA sequence: TGTGCCAGCAGTGACTATGAAGCTTTCTTT.

This chain links TRBV4-3 with TRBJ1-1, with D possibly being TRBD1 (6 bases). V lost 4 bases, J lost 4 bases, and 16 bases lay in between. From germline, CDR1 is LGHNA and CDR2 YSLEER. The CDR3 totals 15 residues. The CDR3 bases are TGCGCCAGCAGCCGCTACTATTTGGACAGCACTGAAGCTTTCTTT. Translating it yields CASSRYYLDSTEAFF.

This clone was observed a single time. The chain has TRBV6-1 and TRBJ2-1; no clear D gene. This CDR3 is built from 14 residues. Germline lookup yields CDR1 MNHNS and CDR2 SASEGT. V dropped 10 bases and J dropped 4 bases, with 17 bases sitting between them. CDR3 loop: CATQPLEPYNEQFF. CDR3 sequence (DNA): TGTGCCACTCAACCACTGGAACCATACAATGAGCAGTTCTTC.

Concerning this clone itself: A read error may account for a junction end that differs from germline. The chain recombines TRBV11-2 with TRBJ1-6; TRBD1 might be the D (5 bases). The CDR3 totals 14 residues. Germline V lookup: CDR1 SGHAT, CDR2 FQNNGV. The CDR3 nucleotides read TGTACCAGCAGCTTAGTTGGGGGTCAATCACCCCTCCACTTT. Translation: CTSSLVGGQSPLHF.

The CDR3 sequence is CASSFRFGANVLTF. CDR3 DNA sequence: TGTGCCAGCAGTTTCAGGTTTGGGGCCAACGTCCTGACTTTC. This rearrangement joins TRBV28 to TRBJ2-6; D gene uncertain. The germline V gene encodes CDR1 MDHEN and CDR2 SYDVKM. The CDR3 loop spans 14 amino acids. V was clipped by 3 bases and J by 3 bases, with 6 bases between them.

This chain uses TRBV5-1 with TRBJ2-3; D gene unclear. Germline V gene sequence: CDR1 SGHRS, CDR2 YFSETQ. V was pared by 5 bases and J by 4 bases, with 8 bases between. This CDR3 has 12 amino acids. The CDR3 here is CASRLVSDTQYF. DNA of the CDR3: TGCGCCAGCAGGCTTGTCTCAGATACGCAGTATTTT.

This rearrangement joins TRBV25-1 to TRBJ2-2; D assignment may be TRBD1 or TRBD2 (6 bases each). There are 15 residues in the CDR3. Trimming took 4 bases from V and 5 from J, leaving 14 bases between them. Germline CDR1 is MGHDK and CDR2 is SYGVNS. The CDR3 spells CASSVGGAPTGELFF. CDR3 nucleotide sequence: TGTGCCAGCAGTGTCGGGGGCGCACCTACCGGGGAGCTGTTTTTT.

The rearrangement uses TRBV5-6 and TRBJ2-4, with D tentatively TRBD2 (6 bases). Germline V lookup: CDR1 SGHDT, CDR2 YYEEEE. The CDR3 contains 16 residues. The germline V and J ends were trimmed by 0 bases and 6 bases, with 16 bases remaining between them. The CDR3: CASSLGLEEGVNIQYF. CDR3 DNA sequence: TGTGCCAGCAGCTTGGGTCTGGAGGAGGGAGTAAACATTCAGTACTTC.

The chain couples TRBV5-5 to TRBJ2-7; TRBD2 agrees at 9 bases. The germline V gene has CDR1 SGHKS and CDR2 YYEKEE (reference sequence). V shed 4 bases, J shed 0 bases, and the junction held 5 bases outside the gene matches. The CDR3 totals 15 residues. The CDR3 loop reads CASSPFSGGSYEQYF. Written as DNA, the CDR3 is TGTGCCAGCAGCCCTTTTAGCGGGGGCTCCTACGAGCAGTACTTC.

The chain uses TRBV27 and TRBJ2-1; D possibly corresponds to TRBD2 (6 bases). This CDR3 contains 15 residues. Between the trimmed V and J ends, which lost 3 bases and 2 bases, there was a span of 11 bases. Germline V gene sequence: CDR1 MNHEY, CDR2 SMNVEV (reference sequence). DNA of the CDR3: TGTGCCAGCAGTTTCAATAGCGGACCCTACAATGAGCAGTTCTTC. Translation: CASSFNSGPYNEQFF.

This clone was detected only once. V gene TRBV7-6 combines with J gene TRBJ2-3; no clear D gene. Germline V gives CDR1 SGHVS, CDR2 FNYEAQ. This CDR3 has 13 amino acids. Trimming shortened V by 1 base and J by 2 bases, and 4 bases separated the two germline ends. This CDR3 reads CASSLGATDTQYF. CDR3 nucleotide sequence: TGTGCCAGCAGCTTAGGGGCCACAGATACGCAGTATTTT.

The chain employs TRBV6-6 and TRBJ2-1; 7 positions match TRBD1. The CDR3 is made up of 15 amino acids. V was clipped by 4 bases and J by 6 bases; unmatched bases: 9. Germline loops: CDR1 MNHNY, CDR2 SVGAGI (reference sequence). The CDR3 spells CASSFLTGEANEQFF. The CDR3, as DNA: TGTGCCAGCAGTTTCCTCACAGGGGAAGCCAATGAGCAGTTCTTC.

This sequence joins TRBV30 and TRBJ2-5, with D maybe TRBD1 (5 bases). Per the germline V gene, CDR1 is GTSNPN and CDR2 is SVGIG (reference sequence). V lost 5 bases and J 2 bases, leaving 12 bases between the germline ends. This CDR3 is built from 13 residues. The CDR3 loop reads CAWSQTVQETQYF. The CDR3 bases are TGTGCCTGGTCTCAGACAGTACAAGAGACCCAGTACTTC.

The sample holds one count of this clone. The chain combines TRBV4-1 with TRBJ2-7; no reliable D call. With 3 bases removed from V and 3 bases from J, the gap between germline ends came to 12 bases. The germline CDR1 and CDR2 sequences are MGHRA and YSYEKL. The length of the CDR3 is 14 residues. The CDR3 spells CASSQSDVSYEQYF. The DNA of the CDR3 is TGCGCCAGCAGCCAGAGCGACGTGAGCTACGAGCAGTACTTC.

The chain is built from TRBV9 and TRBJ1-1, with D possibly matching TRBD1 (5 bases). V was clipped by 4 bases and J by 2 bases, with 21 bases between them. CDR3 length equals 17 residues. The germline gives CDR1 SGDLS, CDR2 YYNGEE. CDR3 in amino acids: CASSPPLGDHLNTEAFF. The CDR3 DNA reads TGTGCCAGCAGCCCACCCCTAGGGGACCATCTTAACACTGAAGCTTTCTTT.